The 3 T cell receptor beta chains reported below all come from one sample, sequenced in a study of early T cells in non-severe SARS-CoV-2 infection. TCRdb reprocessed the 5' RACE reads with MiXCR, giving one entry per CDR3 protein. Of about 35,000 distinct CDR3 sequences detected, 3.5% to 5% appear once; the ten largest clones hold 5.5% to 6%. Input material: whole blood. Receptors were obtained from an adult who was a healthcare worker with PCR-confirmed SARS-CoV-2 infection or an uninfected control (not recorded which).

This clonotype was seen many times. The rearrangement uses TRBV4-2 and TRBJ1-2, with D unresolved. V lost 0 bases and J 5 bases, leaving 10 bases between the germline ends. The CDR3 runs 14 residues. CDR1 is LGHNA and CDR2 is YNFKEQ in the germline V gene. Written as DNA, the CDR3 is TGTGCCAGCAGCCAAGAAGAGTCAGAGTATGGCTACACCTTC. The encoded protein is CASSQEESEYGYTF.

This clonotype was detected only a few times. The V gene is TRBV12-3 or TRBV12-4, the J gene TRBJ1-1; unclear D gene. The CDR3 totals 14 residues. The V end lost 7 bases, the J end lost 0 bases, and 12 bases lay between the germline ends. This CDR3 is CASILVGMNTEAFF. In DNA form, the CDR3 reads TGTGCCAGCATCCTTGTTGGCATGAACACTGAAGCTTTCTTT.

This clonotype was seen many times. V gene TRBV14 combines with J gene TRBJ1-1, with TRBD1 as a possible D gene (6 bases). Trimming took 3 bases from V and 6 from J, leaving 14 bases between them. The CDR3 spans 14 residues. The germline CDR1 and CDR2 sequences are SGHDN and FVKESK. The CDR3 bases are TGTGCCAGCAGCCAGGGACACCCTAGGGCTGAAGCTTTCTTT. Translated, it gives CASSQGHPRAEAFF.